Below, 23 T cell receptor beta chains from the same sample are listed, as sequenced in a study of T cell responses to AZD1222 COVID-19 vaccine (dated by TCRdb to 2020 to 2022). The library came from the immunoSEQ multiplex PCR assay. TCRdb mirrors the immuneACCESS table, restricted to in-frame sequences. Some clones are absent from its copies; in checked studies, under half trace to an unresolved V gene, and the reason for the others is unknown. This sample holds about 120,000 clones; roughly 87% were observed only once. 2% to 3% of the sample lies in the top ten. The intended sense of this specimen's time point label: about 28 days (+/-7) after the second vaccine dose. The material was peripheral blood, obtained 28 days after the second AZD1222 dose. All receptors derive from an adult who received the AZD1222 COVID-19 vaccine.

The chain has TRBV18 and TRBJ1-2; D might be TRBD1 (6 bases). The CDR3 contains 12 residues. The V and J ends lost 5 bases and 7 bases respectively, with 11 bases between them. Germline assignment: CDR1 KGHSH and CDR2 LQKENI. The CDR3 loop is CASSGGQGGYTF. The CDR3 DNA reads TGTGCCAGCTCAGGGGGCCAGGGTGGCTACACCTTC. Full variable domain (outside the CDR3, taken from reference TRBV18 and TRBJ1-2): NAGVMQNPRHLVRRRGQEARLRCSPMKGHSHVYWYRQLPEEGLKFMVYLQKENIIDESGMPKERFSAEFPKEGPSILRIQQVVRGDSAAYFCASSGGQGGYTFGSGTRLTVV.

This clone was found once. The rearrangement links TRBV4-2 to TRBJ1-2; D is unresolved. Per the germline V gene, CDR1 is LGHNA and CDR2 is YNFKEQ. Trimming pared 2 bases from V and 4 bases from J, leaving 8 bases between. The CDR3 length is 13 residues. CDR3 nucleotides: TGTGCCAGCAGCCAAACCCCCGCCTATGGCTACACCTTC. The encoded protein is CASSQTPAYGYTF.

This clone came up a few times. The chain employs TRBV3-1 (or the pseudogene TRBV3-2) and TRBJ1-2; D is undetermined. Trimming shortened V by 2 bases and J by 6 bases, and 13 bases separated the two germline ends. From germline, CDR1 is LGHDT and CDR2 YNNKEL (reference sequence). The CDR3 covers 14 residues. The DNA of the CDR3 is TGTGCCAGCAGCCAAAGGACGGAGATCCATGGCTACACCTTC. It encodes CASSQRTEIHGYTF.

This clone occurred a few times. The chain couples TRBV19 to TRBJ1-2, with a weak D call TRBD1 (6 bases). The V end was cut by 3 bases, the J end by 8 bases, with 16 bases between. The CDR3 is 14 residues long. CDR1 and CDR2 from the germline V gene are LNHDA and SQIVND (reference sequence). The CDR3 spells CASSMGRDIAGYTF. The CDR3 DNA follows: TGTGCCAGTAGTATGGGGCGGGACATAGCCGGCTACACCTTC.

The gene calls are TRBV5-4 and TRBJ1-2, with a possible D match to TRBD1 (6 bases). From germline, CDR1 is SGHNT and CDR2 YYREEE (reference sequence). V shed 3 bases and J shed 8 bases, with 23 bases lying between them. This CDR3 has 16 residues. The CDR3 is CASSSLFGGRINGYTF. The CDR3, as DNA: TGTGCCAGCAGCTCCCTCTTTGGGGGGCGCATAAACGGCTACACCTTC. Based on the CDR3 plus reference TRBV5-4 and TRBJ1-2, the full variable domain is ETGVTQSPTHLIKTRGQQVTLRCSSQSGHNTVSWYQQALGQGPQFIFQYYREEENGRGNFPPRFSGLQFPNYSSELNVNALELDDSALYLCASSSLFGGRINGYTFGSGTRLTVV.

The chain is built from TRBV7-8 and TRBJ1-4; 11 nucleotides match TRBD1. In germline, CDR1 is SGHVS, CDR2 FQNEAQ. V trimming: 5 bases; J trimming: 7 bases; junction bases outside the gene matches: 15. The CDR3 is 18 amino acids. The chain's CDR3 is CASSPTGRDRGLVEKLFF. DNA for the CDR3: TGTGCCAGCAGCCCGACGGGCCGGGACAGGGGGTTAGTTGAAAAACTGTTTTTT.

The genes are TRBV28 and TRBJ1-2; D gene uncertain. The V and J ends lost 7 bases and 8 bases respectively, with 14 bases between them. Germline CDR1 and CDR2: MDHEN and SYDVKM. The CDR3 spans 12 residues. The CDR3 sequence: CASTNSYRGYTF. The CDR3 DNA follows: TGTGCCAGCACAAACAGCTATAGGGGCTACACCTTC.

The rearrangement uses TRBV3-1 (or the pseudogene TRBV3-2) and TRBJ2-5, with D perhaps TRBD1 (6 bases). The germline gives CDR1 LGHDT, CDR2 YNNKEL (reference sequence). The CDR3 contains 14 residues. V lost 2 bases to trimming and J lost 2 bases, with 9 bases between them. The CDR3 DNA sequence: TGTGCCAGCAGCCAATACGGACAGCAAGAGACCCAGTACTTC. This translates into CASSQYGQQETQYF.

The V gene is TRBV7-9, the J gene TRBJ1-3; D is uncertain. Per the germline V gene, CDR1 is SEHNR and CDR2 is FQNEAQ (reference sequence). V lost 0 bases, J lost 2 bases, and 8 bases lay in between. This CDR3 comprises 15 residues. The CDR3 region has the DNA TGTGCCAGCAGCTTAGCTTCGACTACTGGAAACACCATATATTTT. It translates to CASSLASTTGNTIYF.

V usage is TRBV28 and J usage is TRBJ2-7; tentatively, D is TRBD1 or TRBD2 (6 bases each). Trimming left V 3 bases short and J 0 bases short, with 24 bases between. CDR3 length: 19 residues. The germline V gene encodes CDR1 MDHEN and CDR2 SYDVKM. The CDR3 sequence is CASSFILALRGDVSYEQYF. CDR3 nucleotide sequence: TGTGCCAGCAGTTTTATTCTCGCCTTGAGGGGGGATGTCTCCTACGAGCAGTACTTC.

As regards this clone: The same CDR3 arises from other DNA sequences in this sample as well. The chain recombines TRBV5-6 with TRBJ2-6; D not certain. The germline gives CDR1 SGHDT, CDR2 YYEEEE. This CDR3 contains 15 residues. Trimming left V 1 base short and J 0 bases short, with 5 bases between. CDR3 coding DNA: TGTGCCAGCAGCTTGCGGTCCTCTGGGGCCAACGTCCTGACTTTC. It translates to CASSLRSSGANVLTF.

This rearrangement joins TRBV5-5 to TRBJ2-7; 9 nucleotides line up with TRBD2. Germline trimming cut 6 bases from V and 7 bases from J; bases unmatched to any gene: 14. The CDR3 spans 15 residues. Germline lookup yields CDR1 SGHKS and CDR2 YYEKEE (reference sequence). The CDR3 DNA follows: TGTGCCAGCACCGCGGGAGGGACAAATCCTCGGGAGCAGTACTTC. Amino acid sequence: CASTAGGTNPREQYF. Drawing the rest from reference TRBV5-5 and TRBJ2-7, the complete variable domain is DAGVTQSPTHLIKTRGQQVTLRCSPISGHKSVSWYQQVLGQGPQFIFQYYEKEERGRGNFPDRFSARQFPNYSSELNVNALLLGDSALYLCASTAGGTNPREQYFGPGTRLTVT.

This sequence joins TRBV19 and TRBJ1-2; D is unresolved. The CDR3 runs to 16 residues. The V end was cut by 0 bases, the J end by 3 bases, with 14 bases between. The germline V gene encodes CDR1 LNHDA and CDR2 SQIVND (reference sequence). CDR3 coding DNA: TGTGCCAGTAGTATAGACACAGTACTCCCCTACTATGGCTACACCTTC. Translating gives CASSIDTVLPYYGYTF.

The CDR3 region is CASSQQGPPYEQYF. DNA of the CDR3: TGTGCCAGCTCACAACAGGGTCCCCCCTACGAGCAGTACTTC. This chain connects TRBV18 to TRBJ2-7; D possibly corresponds to TRBD1 (6 bases). Germline V gene data show CDR1 as KGHSH and CDR2 as LQKENI. V lost 4 bases and J 2 bases, leaving 12 bases between the germline ends. This CDR3 contains 14 residues.

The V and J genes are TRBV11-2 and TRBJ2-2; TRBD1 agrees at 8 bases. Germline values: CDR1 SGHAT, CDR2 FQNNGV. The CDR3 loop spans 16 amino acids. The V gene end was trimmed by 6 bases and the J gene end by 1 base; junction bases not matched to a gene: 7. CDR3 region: CASRTNRGLNTGELFF. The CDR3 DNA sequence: TGTGCCAGCAGGACGAACAGGGGGTTGAACACCGGGGAGCTGTTTTTT.

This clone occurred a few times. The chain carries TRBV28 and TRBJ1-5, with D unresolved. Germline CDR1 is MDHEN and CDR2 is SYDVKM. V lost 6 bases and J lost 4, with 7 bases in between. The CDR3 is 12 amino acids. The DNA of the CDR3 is TGTGCCAGCAGGGGAATAAATCAGCCCCAGCATTTT. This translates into CASRGINQPQHF. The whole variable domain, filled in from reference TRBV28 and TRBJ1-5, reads DVKVTQSSRYLVKRTGEKVFLECVQDMDHENMFWYRQDPGLGLRLIYFSYDVKMKEKGDIPEGYSVSREKKERFSLILESASTNQTSMYLCASRGINQPQHFGDGTRLSIL.

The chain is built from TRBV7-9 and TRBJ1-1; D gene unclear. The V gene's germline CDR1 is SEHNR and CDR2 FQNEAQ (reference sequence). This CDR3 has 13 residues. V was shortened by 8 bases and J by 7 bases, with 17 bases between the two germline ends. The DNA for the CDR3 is TGTGCCAGCGGCCGGCAACGCTTTCGTGAAGCTTTCTTT. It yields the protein CASGRQRFREAFF.

CDR3 DNA sequence: TGTGCCAGCAGCCTCCGGACAGTTACGTACGAGCAGTACTTC. Protein sequence: CASSLRTVTYEQYF. This sequence joins TRBV28 and TRBJ2-7; tentative D call: TRBD1 (6 bases). Trimming shortened V by 6 bases and J by 4 bases, and 16 bases separated the two germline ends. The CDR3 runs to 14 residues. The germline V gene encodes CDR1 MDHEN and CDR2 SYDVKM.

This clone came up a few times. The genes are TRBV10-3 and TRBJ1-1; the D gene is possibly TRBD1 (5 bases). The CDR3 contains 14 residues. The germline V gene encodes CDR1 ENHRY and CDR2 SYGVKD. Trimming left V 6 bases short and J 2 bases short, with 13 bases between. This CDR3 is CAIRLSGGNTEAFF. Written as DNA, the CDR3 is TGTGCCATCAGACTAAGTGGGGGAAACACTGAAGCTTTCTTT.

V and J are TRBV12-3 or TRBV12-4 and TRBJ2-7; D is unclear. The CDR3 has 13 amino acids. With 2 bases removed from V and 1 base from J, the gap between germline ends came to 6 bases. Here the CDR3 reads CASSLLQSYEQYF. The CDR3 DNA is TGTGCCAGCAGTTTATTACAGTCCTACGAGCAGTACTTC.

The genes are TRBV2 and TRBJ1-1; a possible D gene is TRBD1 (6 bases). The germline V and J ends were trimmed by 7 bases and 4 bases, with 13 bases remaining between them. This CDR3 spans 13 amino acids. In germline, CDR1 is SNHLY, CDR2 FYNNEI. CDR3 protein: CASNPARGTEAFF. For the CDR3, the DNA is TGTGCCAGCAACCCCGCCAGGGGCACTGAAGCTTTCTTT. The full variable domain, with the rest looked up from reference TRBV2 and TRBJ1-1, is EPEVTQTPSHQVTQMGQEVILRCVPISNHLYFYWYRQILGQKVEFLVSFYNNEISEKSEIFDDQFSVERPDGSNFTLKIRSTKLEDSAMYFCASNPARGTEAFFGQGTRLTVV.

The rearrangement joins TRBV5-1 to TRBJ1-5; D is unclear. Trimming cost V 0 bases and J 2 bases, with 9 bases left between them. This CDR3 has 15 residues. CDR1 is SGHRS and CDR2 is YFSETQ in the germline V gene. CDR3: CASSLAPWGNQPQHF. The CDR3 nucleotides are TGCGCCAGCAGCTTGGCTCCCTGGGGCAATCAGCCCCAGCATTTT. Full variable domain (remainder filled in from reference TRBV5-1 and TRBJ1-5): KAGVTQTPRYLIKTRGQQVTLSCSPISGHRSVSWYQQTPGQGLQFLFEYFSETQRNKGNFPGRFSGRQFSNSRSEMNVSTLELGDSALYLCASSLAPWGNQPQHFGDGTRLSIL.

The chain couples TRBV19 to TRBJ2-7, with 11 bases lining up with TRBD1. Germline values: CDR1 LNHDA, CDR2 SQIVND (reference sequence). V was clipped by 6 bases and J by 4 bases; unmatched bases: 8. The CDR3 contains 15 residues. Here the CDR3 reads CASSPRTGGNYEQYF. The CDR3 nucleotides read TGTGCCAGTAGCCCTCGGACAGGGGGCAATTACGAGCAGTACTTC.